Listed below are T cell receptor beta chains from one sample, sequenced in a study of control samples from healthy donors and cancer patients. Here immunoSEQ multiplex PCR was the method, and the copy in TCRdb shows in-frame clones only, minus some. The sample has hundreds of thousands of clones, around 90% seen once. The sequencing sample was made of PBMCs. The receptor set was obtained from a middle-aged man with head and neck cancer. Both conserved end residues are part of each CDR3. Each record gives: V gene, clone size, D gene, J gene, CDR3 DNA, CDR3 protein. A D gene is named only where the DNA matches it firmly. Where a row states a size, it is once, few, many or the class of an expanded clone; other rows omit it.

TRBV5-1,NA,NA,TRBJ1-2,TGCGCCAGCAGCTTGGACGGGGGCAGCTTCTATGGCTACACCTTC,CASSLDGGSFYGYTF
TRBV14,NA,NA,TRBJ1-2,TGTGCCAGCAGCCAAGGGGGCGGCTCCGGCTATGGCTACACCTTC,CASSQGGGSGYGYTF
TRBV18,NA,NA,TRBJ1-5,TGTGCCAGCTCACTACTCCGGACAGAGAATCAGCCCCAGCATTTT,CASSLLRTENQPQHF
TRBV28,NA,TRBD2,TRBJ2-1,TGTGCCAGCAGTTTGGCTAGCGGGTTGAAGTTCTTC,CASSLASGLKFF
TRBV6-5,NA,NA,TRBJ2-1,TGTGCCAGCAGCCTGATCCAAAATGAGCAGTTCTTC,CASSLIQNEQFF
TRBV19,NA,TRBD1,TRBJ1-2,TGTGCCAGTAGTATTAAGGGCCCGGGACAGGGGACGGGCTACACCTTC,CASSIKGPGQGTGYTF
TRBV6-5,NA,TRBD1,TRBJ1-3,TGTGCCAGCAGCTCTAGGACAGGGGATGAAAACACCATATATTTT,CASSSRTGDENTIYF
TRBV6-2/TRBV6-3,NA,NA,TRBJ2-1,TGTGCCAGCAGTTACCGGGACGGGTATGAGCAGTTCTTC,CASSYRDGYEQFF
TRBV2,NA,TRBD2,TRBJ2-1,TGTGCCAGCAGTGAAAATAGGGAGGGTCACAATGAGCAGTTCTTC,CASSENREGHNEQFF
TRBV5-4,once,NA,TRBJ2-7,TGTGCCAGCAGCCACGGCAGGGAAAGCTCCTACGAGCAGTACTTC,CASSHGRESSYEQYF
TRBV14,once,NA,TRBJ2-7,TGTGCCAGCAGCCAAGTAGGACACAGATCCTACGAGCAGTACTTC,CASSQVGHRSYEQYF
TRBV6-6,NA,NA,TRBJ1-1,TGTGCCAGCAGTCCCAATGGAGGGGTGAACACTGAAGCTTTCTTT,CASSPNGGVNTEAFF
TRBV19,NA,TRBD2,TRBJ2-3,TGTGCCAGTAGCCCGTTAGCGGGGGGGGGCACAGATACGCAGTATTTT,CASSPLAGGGTDTQYF
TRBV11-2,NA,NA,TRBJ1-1,TGTGCCAGCAGCTTGTCTACTACTGAAGCTTTCTTT,CASSLSTTEAFF
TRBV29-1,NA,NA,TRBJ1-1,TGCAGCGCCGGTCGGCAACAGGGAGAGAACACTGAAGCTTTCTTT,CSAGRQQGENTEAFF
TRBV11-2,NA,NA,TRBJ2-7,TGTGCCAGCAGCCCCCGCTCCGGACAACTCTACGAGCAGTACTTC,CASSPRSGQLYEQYF
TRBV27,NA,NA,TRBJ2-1,TGTGCCAGCAGTTTACCTGGGTACAATGAGCAGTTCTTC,CASSLPGYNEQFF
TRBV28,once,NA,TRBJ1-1,TGTGCCAGCAGTCCCCGACGGGAGAACACTGAAGCTTTCTTT,CASSPRRENTEAFF
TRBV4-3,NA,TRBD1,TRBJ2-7,TGCGCCAGCAGCCTTGACAGGGGGCGGAGGGAGCAGTACTTC,CASSLDRGRREQYF
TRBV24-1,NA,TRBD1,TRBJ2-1,TGTGCCACCAGTGATCCCCAGACAGGGGGCTTTGAGCAGTTCTTC,CATSDPQTGGFEQFF
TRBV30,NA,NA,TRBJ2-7,TGTGCCTGGAGTATGTGGTCCTACGAGCAGTACTTC,CAWSMWSYEQYF
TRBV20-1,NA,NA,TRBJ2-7,TGCAGTGCTAGTGGTCCCGTTGAGCGGACCTACGAGCAGTACTTC,CSASGPVERTYEQYF
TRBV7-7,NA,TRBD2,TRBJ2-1,TGTGCTAGCAGCCCATCGTCGACTAGCGGTAACGGGGAGCAGTTCTTC,CASSPSSTSGNGEQFF
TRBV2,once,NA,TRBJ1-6,TGTGCCAGCAGCCCCGGGACCGATAGGAATTCACCCCTCCACTTT,CASSPGTDRNSPLHF
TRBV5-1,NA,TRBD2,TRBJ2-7,TGCGCCAGCAGCCCGGGACGGGGAGGGTCCTACGAGCAGTACTTC,CASSPGRGGSYEQYF
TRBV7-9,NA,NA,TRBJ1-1,TGTGCCAGCAGCCCCGACGGGAACACTGAAGCTTTCTTT,CASSPDGNTEAFF
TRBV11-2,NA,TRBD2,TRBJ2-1,TGTGCCAGCAGCTTAGAGCCTACTAGCGGGAAATACAATGAGCAGTTCTTC,CASSLEPTSGKYNEQFF
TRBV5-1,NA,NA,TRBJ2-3,TGCGCCAGCGGAGAGGCGGAGGTCACAGATACGCAGTATTTT,CASGEAEVTDTQYF
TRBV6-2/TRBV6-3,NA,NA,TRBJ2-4,TGTGCCAGCAGTTACCCCGACAGCTTAAACATTCAGTACTTC,CASSYPDSLNIQYF
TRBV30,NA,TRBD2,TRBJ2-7,TGTGCCTGGGCAGGCGGCGGGGGGACTCTAAATTCCCTTCTCGAGCAGTACTTC,CAWAGGGGTLNSLLEQYF
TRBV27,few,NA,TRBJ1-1,TGTGCCAGCAGCCCCACAGTGAACACTGAAGCTTTCTTT,CASSPTVNTEAFF
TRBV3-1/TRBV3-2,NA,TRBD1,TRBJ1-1,TGTGCCAGCAGCCAAGGGGCAGGGGGCCCTGAAGCTTTCTTT,CASSQGAGGPEAFF
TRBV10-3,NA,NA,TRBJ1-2,TGTGCCATCAGGGGATCAGGGACAAACTATGGCTACACCTTC,CAIRGSGTNYGYTF
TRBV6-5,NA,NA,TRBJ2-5,TGTGCCAGCAGTTACGAGGGGGGGCGCGGGGAGACCCAGTACTTC,CASSYEGGRGETQYF
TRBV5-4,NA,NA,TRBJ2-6,TGTGCCAGCAGCTTGGACAGGGCGATCTCTGGGGCCAACGTCCTGACTTTC,CASSLDRAISGANVLTF
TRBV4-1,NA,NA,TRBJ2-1,TGCGCCAGCAGCCCGCAGACAAGAGGCGATGAGCAGTTCTTC,CASSPQTRGDEQFF
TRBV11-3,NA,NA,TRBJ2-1,TGTGCCAGCAGCTCCCGGGCCGGGTCCTACAATGAGCAGTTCTTC,CASSSRAGSYNEQFF